This entry concerns a single T cell receptor (beta chain). The sample belongs to a study of blood T cell repertoires in COVID-19. Study overall: From the United States, Italy and Spain came samples of acute and convalescent COVID-19. Nucleic acid was either cDNA or gDNA, and it came from T cells, B-cell-depleted T cells, or PBMCs.

Source study methods: Estimation of nucleated cell counts was performed using reference gene primer amplification. The data were produced by immunoSEQ multiplex PCR, yet TCRdb's version contains in-frame clones alone and is incomplete. For V, J and clone size, that table is used; D and trimming come from the DNA. The sample contains just over 300,000 clones, 89% of which appear only once. This receptor was identified in a woman aged 25 to 39 with COVID-19, enrolled during active disease. Sequencing was carried out using peripheral blood.

The CDR3 DNA sequence: TGTGCCAGCAGTCCCCGACAGAACAATGAGCAGTTCTTC. It translates to CASSPRQNNEQFF. The chain uses TRBV27 and TRBJ2-1; D possibly corresponds to TRBD1 (5 bases). Deletions cut 5 bases from V and 5 bases from J, with 10 bases between. The CDR3 contains 13 residues. Germline values: CDR1 MNHEY, CDR2 SMNVEV (reference sequence).